This TCR beta chain comes out of a study of blood T cells in healthy people across ages. General study findings and limits: Long-lived and aged donors differed, with more naive CD4+ cells and higher diversity in the long-lived.

This clonotype appeared a few times. Its antigen is undetermined. A second PCR of roughly 6 to 12 cycles used a sample-barcoded 5' primer and a J-beta primer mix. MiXCR, applied by TCRdb to the 5' RACE reads, yields one record per CDR3 protein. The sample consists of fewer than 2,000,000 distinct CDR3 sequences, around 36% of them appearing once. The TCR sequence derives from a woman younger than 45 in good health. Sequencing was carried out using blood.

This CDR3 is CASSYTPQGNSPLHF. DNA for the CDR3: TGTGCCAGCAGTTACACTCCACAGGGAAATTCACCCCTCCACTTT. This chain joins TRBV6-2 or TRBV6-3 and TRBJ1-6; possibly TRBD1 for D (6 bases). Trimming shortened V by 2 bases and J by 7 bases, and 12 bases separated the two germline ends. Germline V gene sequence: CDR1 MNHEY, CDR2 SVGEGT. CDR3 size: 15 residues.